Listed below are T cell receptor beta chains from one sample, sequenced in a study of shared clonotypes between healthy human individuals. Assay used: immunoSEQ multiplex PCR; TCRdb lists only in-frame clones, some missing. The sample carries under 1,100,000 clones, about 75% recorded once. The sequenced material came from memory CD4+ T cells sorted from blood. The receptors here all came from a man aged 18 to 29 in good health. Each CDR3 is given with its conserved first and last residue. D genes are given only for firm matches. A row's size may be missing; if present it is once, few, many or a size class.

>14|TRBJ2-3|NA|TRBV18|NA
TGTGCCAGCTCACCACCGAGTCTTTCGGATACGCAGTATTTT
CASSPPSLSDTQYF
>14|TRBJ2-5|TRBD2|TRBV7-7|NA
TGTGCTAGCAGCTCTAGCGGGGTCGGGGAGACCCAGTACTTC
CASSSSGVGETQYF
>12|TRBJ2-3|NA|TRBV5-4|NA
TGTGCCAGCAGCAGCCGGTTAGATACGCAGTATTTT
CASSSRLDTQYF
>14|TRBJ2-7|NA|TRBV7-2|NA
TGTGCCAGCAGCTTAGCACGAGGGGGCTACGAGCAGTACTTC
CASSLARGGYEQYF
>14|TRBJ1-4|NA|TRBV5-1|NA
TGCGCCAGCAGCCTTGGACCCCCAAATGAAAAACTGTTTTTT
CASSLGPPNEKLFF
>15|TRBJ2-1|TRBD2|TRBV6-5|NA
TGTGCCAGCACGGCTAGCGGGGCTTCCTACAATGAGCAGTTCTTC
CASTASGASYNEQFF
>17|TRBJ2-3|NA|TRBV5-1|NA
TGCGCCAGCAGCTTAGGGCCTGGCGGGGGCGCTACAGATACGCAGTATTTT
CASSLGPGGGATDTQYF
>16|TRBJ2-1|TRBD2|TRBV7-9|NA
TGTGCCAGCAGCATTGGACTAGCGGGGCTCTACAATGAGCAGTTCTTC
CASSIGLAGLYNEQFF
>12|TRBJ1-1|NA|TRBV25-1|NA
TGTGCCAGCAGACAGTTGAACACTGAAGCTTTCTTT
CASRQLNTEAFF
>16|TRBJ2-7|TRBD2|TRBV4-1|NA
TGCGCCAGCAGCCAAGCTGTGACTAGCGGGACCTACGAGCAGTACTTC
CASSQAVTSGTYEQYF
>15|TRBJ2-5|NA|TRBV9|NA
TGTGCCAGCAGCGTAGGATCGGAACCCCGGGAGACCCAGTACTTC
CASSVGSEPRETQYF
>15|TRBJ2-1|NA|TRBV7-9|NA
TGTGCCAGCAGCTCCTCAGGGTTAGGCTACAATGAGCAGTTCTTC
CASSSSGLGYNEQFF
>17|TRBJ1-3|NA|TRBV11-2|few
TGTGCCAGCAGCTTAGAGACCTTCGGGGCCTCTGGAAACACCATATATTTT
CASSLETFGASGNTIYF
>16|TRBJ1-5|NA|TRBV2|NA
TGTGCCAGCAGTGAAGCACCGACAGGCGATAATCAGCCCCAGCATTTT
CASSEAPTGDNQPQHF
>14|TRBJ2-7|NA|TRBV5-1|NA
TGCGCCAGCAGCGGGGGGCAGGGAGCCTACGAGCAGTACTTC
CASSGGQGAYEQYF
>15|TRBJ2-1|NA|TRBV5-6|NA
TGTGCCAGCAGCTTATTGGGGCCCACCACTAATGAGCAGTTCTTC
CASSLLGPTTNEQFF
>16|TRBJ2-2|NA|TRBV11-2|NA
TGTGCCAGCAGCAAAGGGTCGGGTGGCAATGACGGGGAGCTGTTTTTT
CASSKGSGGNDGELFF
>16|TRBJ2-2|TRBD2|TRBV5-5|NA
TGTGCCAGCAGCTGGGGGCTAGCGGGAGGCACCGGGGAGCTGTTTTTT
CASSWGLAGGTGELFF
>13|TRBJ1-1|NA|TRBV5-8|many
TGTGCCACCCAAATACAGGGGAACACTGAAGCTTTCTTT
CATQIQGNTEAFF
>14|TRBJ2-7|TRBD2|TRBV6-5|NA
TGTGCCAGCACCGGGACTAGCGGTCCCTACGAGCAGTACTTC
CASTGTSGPYEQYF
>20|TRBJ2-3|TRBD2|TRBV2|NA
TGTGCCAGCAGCCTGTGGGGGGCTAGCGGGAGTTTTTCTAGCACAGATACGCAGTATTTT
CASSLWGASGSFSSTDTQYF
>14|TRBJ2-1|TRBD2|TRBV10-2|NA
TGCGCCAGCAGTACTAGCGGGAGGACCAATGAGCAGTTCTTC
CASSTSGRTNEQFF
>14|TRBJ1-6|NA|TRBV4-1|many
TGCGCCAGCAGCTATTCGGACAGTAATTCACCCCTCCACTTT
CASSYSDSNSPLHF
>13|TRBJ1-1|NA|TRBV6-5|NA
TGTGCCAGCAGTGAGTATGCAGGCACTGAAGCTTTCTTT
CASSEYAGTEAFF
>14|TRBJ2-5|TRBD1|TRBV28|few
TGTGCCAGCAACTTGGACAGGGGCCAAGAGACCCAGTACTTC
CASNLDRGQETQYF
>14|TRBJ2-3|NA|TRBV10-2|many
TGCGCCAGCAGTGAAAACCAGGGTGGAGATACGCAGTATTTT
CASSENQGGDTQYF
>15|TRBJ1-6|NA|TRBV7-2|NA
TGTGCCAGCAGCTTGGGGGGCGCCGATAATTCACCCCTCCACTTT
CASSLGGADNSPLHF
>12|TRBJ1-4|NA|TRBV30|NA
TGTGCCTGGAGTTCGGTACGGGAAAAACTGTTTTTT
CAWSSVREKLFF
>15|TRBJ2-3|NA|TRBV19|few
TGTGCCAGTAGTATAAGGTGGGACAACACAGATACGCAGTATTTT
CASSIRWDNTDTQYF
>15|TRBJ2-3|TRBD2|TRBV11-2|NA
TGTGCCAGCCGCACCAGCGGGGGGGGCACAGATACGCAGTATTTT
CASRTSGGGTDTQYF
>14|TRBJ1-1|NA|TRBV11-2|NA
TGTGCCAGCAGCTTAGAACGGGTGAACACTGAAGCTCTCTTT
CASSLERVNTEALF
>15|TRBJ2-3|NA|TRBV9|NA
TGTGCCAGCAGCGTAGCGGCGGGGGCTACAGATACGCAGTATTTT
CASSVAAGATDTQYF
>15|TRBJ2-2|TRBD2|TRBV5-1|NA
TGCGCCAGCAGCTTGACTGCGGGGGGCACCGGGGAGCTGTTTTTT
CASSLTAGGTGELFF
>14|TRBJ1-5|NA|TRBV5-5|once
TGTGCCAGCAGCTTGGGATATAGCAATCAGCCCCAGCATTTT
CASSLGYSNQPQHF
>15|TRBJ1-2|NA|TRBV6-1|NA
TGTGCCAGCAGTGAACGGCGCAGCGCTAACTATGGCTACACCTTC
CASSERRSANYGYTF
>14|TRBJ1-3|NA|TRBV5-4|NA
TGTGCCAGCAGCTTATGGAGCTCTGGAAACACCATATATTTT
CASSLWSSGNTIYF
>14|TRBJ2-7|TRBD1|TRBV5-1|once
TGCGCCAGCAGACTAGGACAGGGAATCGGGGAGCAGTACTTC
CASRLGQGIGEQYF
>16|TRBJ2-1|NA|TRBV25-1|NA
TGTGCCAGCAGTGAATCGGGCGGACGCTCCTACAATGAGCAGTTCTTC
CASSESGGRSYNEQFF
>13|TRBJ1-5|NA|TRBV6-1|NA
TGTGCCAGCAGTGAATCGGGGGGTCGACCCCAGCATTTT
CASSESGGRPQHF
>12|TRBJ1-2|NA|TRBV7-9|NA
TGTGCCAGCAGCTCCAAGGACTATGGCTACACCTTC
CASSSKDYGYTF
>13|TRBJ2-7|NA|TRBV27|NA
TGTGCCAGCAGTTTGAAGCCCAACTACGAGCAGTACTTC
CASSLKPNYEQYF
>15|TRBJ2-3|NA|TRBV11-2|NA
TGTGCCAGCAGCTTAGACGGCGGCAGCACAGATACGCAGTATTTT
CASSLDGGSTDTQYF
>17|TRBJ2-7|TRBD1|TRBV5-6|NA
TGTGCCAGCAGCTTGGTAAGGGGGCATATAAGCTCCTACGAGCAGTACTTC
CASSLVRGHISSYEQYF
>17|TRBJ1-1|TRBD1|TRBV9|NA
TGTGCCAGCAGCGGACAGGGCGGGGGTTTACCGAACACTGAAGCTTTCTTT
CASSGQGGGLPNTEAFF
>15|TRBJ1-6|NA|TRBV5-4|NA
TGTGCCAGCAGCCCCGGGGCACTCAAAAATTCACCCCTCCACTTT
CASSPGALKNSPLHF
>13|TRBJ1-2|NA|TRBV11-2|NA
TGTGCCAGCAGCTTAGGACGGACCTATGGCTACACCTTC
CASSLGRTYGYTF
>15|TRBJ2-4|NA|TRBV6-1|NA
TGTGCCAGCAGTGAGTCTGGGAAGGGTAAAAACATTCAGTACTTC
CASSESGKGKNIQYF
>16|TRBJ2-7|TRBD1|TRBV10-2|once
TGCGCCAGCAGTGAGTCCCCGACAGGGAAGGAGCACGAGCAGTACTTC
CASSESPTGKEHEQYF
>14|TRBJ2-7|NA|TRBV18|NA
TGTGCCAGCTCACCAGGAAGACTGACCTACGAGCAGTACTTC
CASSPGRLTYEQYF
>14|TRBJ2-5|TRBD2|TRBV7-2|once
TGTGCCAGCAGTCAAAGGTCGGGGGGAGAGACCCAGTACTTC
CASSQRSGGETQYF
>16|TRBJ1-3|NA|TRBV7-2|NA
TGTGCCAGCAGCTTAGTTGGGCCGGAGTCTGGAAACACCATATATTTT
CASSLVGPESGNTIYF
>13|TRBJ1-6|TRBD1|TRBV9|few
TGTGCCAGCAGCGCAGGGGGGCGTTCACCCCTCCACTTT
CASSAGGRSPLHF
>16|TRBJ2-1|TRBD1|TRBV7-9|NA
TGTGCCAGCAGCACAACCGGGACAGGGGCCTACAATGAGCAGTTCTTC
CASSTTGTGAYNEQFF
>15|TRBJ1-6|TRBD1|TRBV6-1|NA
TGTGCCAGCAGTGTGACAGGGGGCAATAATTCACCCCTCCACTTT
CASSVTGGNNSPLHF
>14|TRBJ2-5|NA|TRBV21-1|NA
TGTGCCAGCAGCAAAGAAGGCTTCCAAGAGACCCAGTACTTC
CASSKEGFQETQYF
>16|TRBJ2-5|TRBD2|TRBV2|NA
TGTGCCAGGGACGGGACTAGCGGCCGCCCCCGGGAGACCCAGTACTTC
CARDGTSGRPRETQYF
>15|TRBJ1-6|NA|TRBV5-6|NA
TGTGCCAGCAGCCGGAGGGTAGCGGCCAATTCACCCCTCCACTTT
CASSRRVAANSPLHF
>13|TRBJ1-1|NA|TRBV11-2|NA
TGTGCCAGCAGCTTTTCACTCTTGACTGAAGCTTTCTTT
CASSFSLLTEAFF